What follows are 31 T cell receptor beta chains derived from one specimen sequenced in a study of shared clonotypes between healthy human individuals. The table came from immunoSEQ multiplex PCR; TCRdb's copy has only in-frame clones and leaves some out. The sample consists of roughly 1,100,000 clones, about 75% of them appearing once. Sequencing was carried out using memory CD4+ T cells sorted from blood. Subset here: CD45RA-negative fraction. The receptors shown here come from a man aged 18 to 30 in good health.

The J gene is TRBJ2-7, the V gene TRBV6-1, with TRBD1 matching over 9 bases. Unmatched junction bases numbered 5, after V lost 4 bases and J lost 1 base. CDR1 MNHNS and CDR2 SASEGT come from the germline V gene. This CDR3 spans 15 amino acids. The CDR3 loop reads CASSVGTGPSYEQYF. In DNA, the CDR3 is TGTGCCAGCAGTGTCGGGACAGGGCCGTCCTACGAGCAGTACTTC.

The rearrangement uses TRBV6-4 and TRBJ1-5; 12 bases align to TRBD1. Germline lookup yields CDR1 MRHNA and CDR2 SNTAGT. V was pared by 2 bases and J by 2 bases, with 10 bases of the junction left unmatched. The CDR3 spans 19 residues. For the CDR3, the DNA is TGTGCCAGCAGTGACGAGGGACAGGGGGCAATTGGCGGCAATCAGCCCCAGCATTTT. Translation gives CASSDEGQGAIGGNQPQHF.

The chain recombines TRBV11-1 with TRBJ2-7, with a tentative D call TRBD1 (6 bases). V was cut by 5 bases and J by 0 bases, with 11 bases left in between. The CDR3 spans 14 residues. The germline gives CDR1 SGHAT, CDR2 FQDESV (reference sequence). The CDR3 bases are TGTGCCAGCAGCCCTCTGGGGGCCTCCTACGAGCAGTACTTC. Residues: CASSPLGASYEQYF.

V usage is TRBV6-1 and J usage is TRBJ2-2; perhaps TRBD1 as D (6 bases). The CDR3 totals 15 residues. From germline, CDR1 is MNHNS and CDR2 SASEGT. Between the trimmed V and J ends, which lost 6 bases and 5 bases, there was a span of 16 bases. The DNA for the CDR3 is TGTGCCAGCAGAGGGGGTAGTCGAGATACCGGGGAGCTGTTTTTT. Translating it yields CASRGGSRDTGELFF.

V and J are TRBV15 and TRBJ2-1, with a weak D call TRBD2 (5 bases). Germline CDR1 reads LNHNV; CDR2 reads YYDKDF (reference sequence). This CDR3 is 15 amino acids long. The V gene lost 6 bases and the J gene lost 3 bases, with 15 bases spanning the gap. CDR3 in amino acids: CATRGSSEVYNEQFF. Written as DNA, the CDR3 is TGTGCCACCAGGGGAAGTAGCGAGGTCTACAATGAGCAGTTCTTC.

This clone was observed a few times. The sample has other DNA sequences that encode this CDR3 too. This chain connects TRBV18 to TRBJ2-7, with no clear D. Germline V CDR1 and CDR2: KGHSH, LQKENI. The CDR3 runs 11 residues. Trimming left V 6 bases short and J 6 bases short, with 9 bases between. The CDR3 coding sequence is TGTGCCAGCTCCCCAATGGGCGAGCAGTACTTC. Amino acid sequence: CASSPMGEQYF.

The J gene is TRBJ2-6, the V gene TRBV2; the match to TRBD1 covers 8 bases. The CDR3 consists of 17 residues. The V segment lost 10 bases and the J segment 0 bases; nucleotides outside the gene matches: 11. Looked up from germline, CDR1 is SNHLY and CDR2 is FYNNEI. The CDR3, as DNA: TGTGCCACCACAGGGGGAATCTCCCTCTCTGGGGCCAACGTCCTGACTTTC. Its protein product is CATTGGISLSGANVLTF.

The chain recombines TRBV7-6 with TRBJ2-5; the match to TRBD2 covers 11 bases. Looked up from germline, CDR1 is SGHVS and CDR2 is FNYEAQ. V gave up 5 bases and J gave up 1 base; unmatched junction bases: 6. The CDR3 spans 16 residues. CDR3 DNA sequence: TGTGCCAGCAGCCCCCGGACTAGCGGGCGCCAAGAGACCCAGTACTTC. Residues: CASSPRTSGRQETQYF.

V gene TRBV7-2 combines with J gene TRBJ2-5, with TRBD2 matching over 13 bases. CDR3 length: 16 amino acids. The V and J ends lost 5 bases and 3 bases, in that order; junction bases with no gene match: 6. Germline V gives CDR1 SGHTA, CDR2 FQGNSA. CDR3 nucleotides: TGTGCCAGCAGCCCCGGGACTAGCGGGGCGAAAGAGACCCAGTACTTC. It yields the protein CASSPGTSGAKETQYF. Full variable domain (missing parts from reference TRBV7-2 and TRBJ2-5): GAGVSQSPSNKVTEKGKDVELRCDPISGHTALYWYRQSLGQGLEFLIYFQGNSAPDKSGLPSDRFSAERTGGSVSTLTIQRTQQEDSAVYLCASSPGTSGAKETQYFGPGTRLLVL.

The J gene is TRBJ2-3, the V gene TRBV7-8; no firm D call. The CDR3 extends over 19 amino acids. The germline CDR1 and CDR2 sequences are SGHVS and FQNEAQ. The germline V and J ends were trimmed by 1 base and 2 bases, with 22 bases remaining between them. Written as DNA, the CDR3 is TGTGCCAGCAGCTTAGATTCAGGTCTAATATCCGGCCCCACAGATACGCAGTATTTT. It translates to CASSLDSGLISGPTDTQYF.

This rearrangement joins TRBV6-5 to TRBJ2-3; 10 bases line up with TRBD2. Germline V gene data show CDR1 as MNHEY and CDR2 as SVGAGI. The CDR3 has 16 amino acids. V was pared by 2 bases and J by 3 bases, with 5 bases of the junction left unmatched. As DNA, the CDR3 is TGTGCCAGCAGTTACCGGGCTAGCGGGAGAACAGATACGCAGTATTTT. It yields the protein CASSYRASGRTDTQYF.

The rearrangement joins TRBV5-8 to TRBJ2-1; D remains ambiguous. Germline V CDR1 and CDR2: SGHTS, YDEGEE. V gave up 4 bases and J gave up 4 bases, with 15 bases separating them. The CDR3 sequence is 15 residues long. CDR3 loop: CASSLHVAGYNEQFF. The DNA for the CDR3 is TGTGCCAGCAGCCTCCACGTCGCAGGATACAATGAGCAGTTCTTC.

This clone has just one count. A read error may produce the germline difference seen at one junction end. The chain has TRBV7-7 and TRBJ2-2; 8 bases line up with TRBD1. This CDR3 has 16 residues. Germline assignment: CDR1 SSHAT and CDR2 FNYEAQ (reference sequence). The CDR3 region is CASSPQGAGVAGELFF. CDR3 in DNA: TGTGCTAGCAGCCCTCAGGGGGCCGGGGTGGCCGGGGAGCTGTTTTTT.

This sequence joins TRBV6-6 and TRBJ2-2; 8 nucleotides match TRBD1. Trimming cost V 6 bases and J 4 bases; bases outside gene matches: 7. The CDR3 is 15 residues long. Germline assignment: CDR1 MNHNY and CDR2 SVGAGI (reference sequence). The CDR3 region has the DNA TGTGCCAGCAGATCGCGACAGGGGACCACCGGGGAGCTGTTTTTT. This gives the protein CASRSRQGTTGELFF.

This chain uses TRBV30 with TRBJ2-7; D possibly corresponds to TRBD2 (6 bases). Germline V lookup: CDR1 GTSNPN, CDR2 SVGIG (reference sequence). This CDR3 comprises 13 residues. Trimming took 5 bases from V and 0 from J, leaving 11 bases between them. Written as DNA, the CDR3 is TGTGCCTGGGAACCCGGGAGCTCCTACGAGCAGTACTTC. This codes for CAWEPGSSYEQYF.

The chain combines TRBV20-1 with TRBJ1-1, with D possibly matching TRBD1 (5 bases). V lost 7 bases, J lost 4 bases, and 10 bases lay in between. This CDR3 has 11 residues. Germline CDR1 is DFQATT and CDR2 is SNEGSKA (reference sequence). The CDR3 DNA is TGCAGTGGGTGGGGGGTCACTGAAGCTTTCTTT. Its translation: CSGWGVTEAFF.

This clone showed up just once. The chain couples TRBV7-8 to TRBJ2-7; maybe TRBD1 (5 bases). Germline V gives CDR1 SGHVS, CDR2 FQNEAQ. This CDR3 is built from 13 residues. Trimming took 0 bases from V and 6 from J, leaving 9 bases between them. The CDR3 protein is CASSLASGFEQYF. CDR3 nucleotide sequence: TGTGCCAGCAGCTTAGCGTCAGGGTTCGAGCAGTACTTC.

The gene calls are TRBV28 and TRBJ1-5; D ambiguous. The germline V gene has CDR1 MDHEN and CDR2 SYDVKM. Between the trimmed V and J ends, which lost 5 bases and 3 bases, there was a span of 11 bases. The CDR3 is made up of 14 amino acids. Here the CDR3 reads CASSKGANNQPQHF. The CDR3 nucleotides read TGTGCCAGCAGTAAAGGAGCGAACAATCAGCCCCAGCATTTT.

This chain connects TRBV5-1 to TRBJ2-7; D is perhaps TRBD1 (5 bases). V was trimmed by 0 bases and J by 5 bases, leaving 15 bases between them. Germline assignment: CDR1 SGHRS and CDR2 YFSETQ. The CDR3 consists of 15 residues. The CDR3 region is CASSLAGRAADEQYF. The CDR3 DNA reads TGCGCCAGCAGCTTGGCTGGCAGGGCTGCGGACGAGCAGTACTTC.

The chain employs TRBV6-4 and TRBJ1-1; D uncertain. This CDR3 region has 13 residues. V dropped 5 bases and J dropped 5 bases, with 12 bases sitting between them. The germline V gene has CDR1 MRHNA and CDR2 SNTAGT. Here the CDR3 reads CASSSTWGTEAFF. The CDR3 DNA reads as TGTGCCAGCAGTTCCACATGGGGAACTGAAGCTTTCTTT.

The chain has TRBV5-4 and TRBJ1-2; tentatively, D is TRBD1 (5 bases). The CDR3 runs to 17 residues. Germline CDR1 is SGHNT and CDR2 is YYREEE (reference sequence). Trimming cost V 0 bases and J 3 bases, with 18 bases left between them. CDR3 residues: CASSLDHRSGLYYGYTF. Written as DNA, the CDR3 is TGTGCCAGCAGCTTGGATCACAGGTCTGGTTTGTACTATGGCTACACCTTC.

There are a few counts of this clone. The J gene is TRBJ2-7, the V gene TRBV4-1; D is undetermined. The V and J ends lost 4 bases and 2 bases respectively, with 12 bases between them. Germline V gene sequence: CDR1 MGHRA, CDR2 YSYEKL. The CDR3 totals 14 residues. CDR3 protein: CASSPQILTYEQYF. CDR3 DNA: TGCGCCAGCAGCCCACAGATATTAACCTACGAGCAGTACTTC.

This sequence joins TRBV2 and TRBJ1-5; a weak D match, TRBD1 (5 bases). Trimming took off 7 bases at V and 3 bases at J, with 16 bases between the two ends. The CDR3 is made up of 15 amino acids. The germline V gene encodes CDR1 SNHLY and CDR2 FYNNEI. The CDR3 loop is CASKGTQTVNQPQHF. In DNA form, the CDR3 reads TGTGCCAGCAAGGGGACCCAGACCGTCAATCAGCCCCAGCATTTT.

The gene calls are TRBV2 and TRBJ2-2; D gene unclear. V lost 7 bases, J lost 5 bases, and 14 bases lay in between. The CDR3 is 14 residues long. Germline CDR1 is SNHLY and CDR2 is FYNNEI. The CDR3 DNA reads TGTGCCAGCACCGAGCGCTATGGGACCGGGGAGCTGTTTTTT. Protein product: CASTERYGTGELFF.

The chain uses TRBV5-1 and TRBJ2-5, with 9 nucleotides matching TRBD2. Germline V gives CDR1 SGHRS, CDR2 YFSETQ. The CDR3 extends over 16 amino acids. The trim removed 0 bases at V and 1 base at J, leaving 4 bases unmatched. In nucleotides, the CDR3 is TGCGCCAGCAGCTTGGTTCCTAGCGGGACCCAAGAGACCCAGTACTTC. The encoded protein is CASSLVPSGTQETQYF.

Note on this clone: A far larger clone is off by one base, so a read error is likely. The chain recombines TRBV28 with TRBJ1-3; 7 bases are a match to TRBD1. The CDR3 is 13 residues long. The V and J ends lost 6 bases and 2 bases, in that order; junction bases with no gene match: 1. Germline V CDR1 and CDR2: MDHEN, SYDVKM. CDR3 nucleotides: TGTGCCAGCAGGACAGGGACTGGAAACACCATATATTTT. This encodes CASRTGTGNTIYF.

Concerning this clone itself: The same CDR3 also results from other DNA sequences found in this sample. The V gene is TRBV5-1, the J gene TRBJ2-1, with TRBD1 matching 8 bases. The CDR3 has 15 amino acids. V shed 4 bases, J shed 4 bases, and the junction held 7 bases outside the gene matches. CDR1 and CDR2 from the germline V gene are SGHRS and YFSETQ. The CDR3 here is CASSLQGAVYNEQFF. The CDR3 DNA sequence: TGCGCCAGCAGCCTCCAGGGGGCGGTATACAATGAGCAGTTCTTC.

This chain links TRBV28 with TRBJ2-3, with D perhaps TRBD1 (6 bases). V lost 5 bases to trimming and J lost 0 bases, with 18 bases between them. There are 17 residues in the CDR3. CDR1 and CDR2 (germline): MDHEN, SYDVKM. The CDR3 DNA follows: TGTGCCAGCAGTCCTATCCTGGCAGGGGCCAGCACAGATACGCAGTATTTT. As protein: CASSPILAGASTDTQYF. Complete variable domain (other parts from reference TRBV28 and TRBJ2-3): DVKVTQSSRYLVKRTGEKVFLECVQDMDHENMFWYRQDPGLGLRLIYFSYDVKMKEKGDIPEGYSVSREKKERFSLILESASTNQTSMYLCASSPILAGASTDTQYFGPGTRLTVL.

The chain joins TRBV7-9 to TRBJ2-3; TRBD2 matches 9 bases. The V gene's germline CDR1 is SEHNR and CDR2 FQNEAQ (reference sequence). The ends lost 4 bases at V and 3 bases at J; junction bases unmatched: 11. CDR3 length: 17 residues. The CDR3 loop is CASSSNPLAGYTDTQYF. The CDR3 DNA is TGTGCCAGCAGCTCCAACCCTCTAGCGGGATATACAGATACGCAGTATTTT.

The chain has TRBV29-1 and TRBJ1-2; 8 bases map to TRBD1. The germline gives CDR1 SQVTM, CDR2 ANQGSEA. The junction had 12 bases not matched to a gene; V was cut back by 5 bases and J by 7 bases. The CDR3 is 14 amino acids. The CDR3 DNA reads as TGCAGCGTTACGACCGGGACAGGTCCTCCTGGCTACACCTTC. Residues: CSVTTGTGPPGYTF.

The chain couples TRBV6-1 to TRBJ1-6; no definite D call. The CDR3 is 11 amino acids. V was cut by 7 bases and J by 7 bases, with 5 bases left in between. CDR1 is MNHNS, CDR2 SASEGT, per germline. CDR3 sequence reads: CASNFNSPLHF. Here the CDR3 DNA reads TGTGCCAGCAATTTCAATTCACCCCTCCACTTT.